This TCR beta chain was captured in a study of CD8+ T cells in alopecia areata (dated by TCRdb to 2016 to 2018). About the investigation overall: The study used high-throughput TCRbeta sequencing to examine T cell clonal expansion in alopecia areata, in both the C3H/HeJ mouse model and human patients. Human TCRbeta sequencing covered scalp tissue and sorted CD4+ and CD8+ peripheral blood T cells from patchy and totalis/universalis alopecia areata patients and healthy controls. Scalp clonality was compared across normal scalp (n=4), patchy alopecia areata scalp (n=8), and alopecia totalis/universalis scalp (n=8). RNA was obtained with the PAXgene miRNA kit for fixed scalp, the miRNeasy kit for PBMCs, and the RNeasy kit for mouse skin. Amplification of TCRbeta CDR3 regions was done by immunoSEQ multiplex PCR using 35 Vbeta forward primers and 13 Jbeta reverse primers. Beyond this particular receptor, the publication reports: TCR sequences shared between patients were less clear than in mice, possibly partly because of HLA diversity in the patient population. Higher clonality and more expanded CD8+ clones were observed in lesional scalp than in normal scalp, particularly in alopecia totalis/universalis, a finding suggestive of antigenic drive. Unlike mouse skin, which is dominated by gammadelta T cells, normal human skin has resident alphabeta T cells that are also sequenced, and this complicates analysis of the scalp TCR repertoire.

The germline V gene encodes CDR1 SQVTM and CDR2 ANQGSEA. The CDR3 spans 15 residues, from the cysteine through the phenylalanine. Only the CDR3 DNA is retained, 45 bases long and in frame from the first base. V trim: 5 bases; J trim: 4 bases; unmatched bases: 10. PBMCs were separated by density centrifugation and stained for CD3, CD4 and CD8, after which CD4+ and CD8+ T cells were sorted on a FACSAria. Scalp biopsies and blood samples were provided by unaffected controls. Notes on this clone: What this receptor recognizes is not known. Qualities for individual bases were not recorded, and no much larger clone is one base off.

Libraries were made using the immunoSEQ multiplex PCR assay. RNA was extracted from all samples and reverse transcribed into cDNA as template for TCR sequencing. SuperScript III was used for first-strand cDNA synthesis, primed with a 2:1 mix of oligo-dT and random hexamers. Amplification bias was assessed with a synthetic immune receptor repertoire, and residual bias was removed computationally. Regarding the original processing steps: Raw reads were preprocessed to remove errors, and CDR3 was defined according to IMGT conventions as the region from the conserved cysteine to phenylalanine. Clonality was computed by normalizing Shannon entropy by log2 of the number of productive unique TCRs and subtracting the result from 1. Whether scalp clones were CD4 or CD8 was inferred by matching scalp TCRbeta sequences against CD4 and CD8 repertoires sorted from blood. TCRdb holds this immuneACCESS table with in-frame rearrangements only. Some clones are missing; in checked studies, unresolved V genes explain under half, and the rest has no known cause. V and J calls and clone size follow that table, whereas D and trimming were derived from the DNA. A total of 200,000 to 250,000 clones appear in this sample, approximately 60% of them only once. The ten largest make up roughly 5.3% of the sample.

The TCR was taken from a human donor in good health. This chain is built from TRBV29-1 and TRBJ2-2, and 7 bases in between align with TRBD1. Material: CD8+ T cells sorted from blood. The CDR3 protein sequence reads: CSVLSSTGPTGELFF. The DNA reads as follows: TGCAGCGTTTTGAGCTCGACAGGGCCCACCGGGGAGCTGTTTTTT.